This TCR beta chain was recovered during a study of cytomegalovirus exposure and HLA in healthy donors. Study findings and constraints: According to an earlier analysis, most TCR beta V segments yielded productive rearrangements about 87% or about 30% of the time. Presence/absence analyses treated sequencing depth as roughly uniform across donors. TCR beta sequences numbering 15,000 to 20,000 were associated with HLA alleles at 0.05 false discovery rate in a later analysis.

To note about this clone: What it recognizes is unknown.

The germline V gene has CDR1 ENHRY and CDR2 SYGVKD. CDR3 length: 17 residues. Trimming took 5 bases from V and 0 from J, leaving 18 bases between them. The study sampled nominally healthy donors, though unrecorded immune exposures were likely. Primers: 60 Vbeta forward and 13 Jbeta reverse. This table comes from immunoSEQ multiplex PCR, and its TCRdb copy is limited to in-frame clones, with some not included. This sample has 90,000 to 150,000 clones, with approximately 80% found just once. Sequenced: PBMCs. The TCR sequence derives from a female donor in good health and CMV-seronegative. V usage is TRBV10-3 and J usage is TRBJ2-3; D might be TRBD2 (7 bases). CDR3 region: CAISRSTGGLSTDTQYF. The CDR3 DNA reads TGTGCCATCAGTCGTTCGACGGGGGGCCTCAGCACAGATACGCAGTATTTT.